The 15 T cell receptor beta chains presented below share a single source sample, sequenced in a study of cytomegalovirus exposure and HLA in healthy donors (dated by TCRdb to 2015 to 2018). Library preparation employed the immunoSEQ multiplex PCR assay. For the multiplex PCR, a mixture combining 60 forward primers for TCR Vbeta segments and 13 reverse primers for TCR Jbeta segments was used. The immuneACCESS repertoire file appears here via TCRdb, limited to in-frame rearrangements. These files lack a portion of the clones; in checked studies, under half of the deficit traces to unresolved V genes, and the cause of the others is not known. In this sample the table shows some 140,000 clones, 75% to 90% of which occur a single time. The ten largest make up approximately 6.7% of the sample. The sample comprised PBMCs. The source of these receptors is a woman between 25 and 40 years old in good health and CMV-seropositive.

The chain recombines TRBV6-5 with TRBJ1-5, with D perhaps matching TRBD1 (6 bases). CDR1 is MNHEY, CDR2 SVGAGI, per germline. The CDR3 spans 13 residues. Trimming removed 6 bases from V and 3 bases from J, with 9 bases in between. Here the CDR3 DNA reads TGTGCCAGCAGGAGGACAGTCAATCAGCCCCAGCATTTT. Translating gives CASRRTVNQPQHF.

CDR3 DNA sequence: TGTGCCAGCAAGAAGAGCGGGATCACTCGGGGAGAGCAGTTCTTC. Translated, it gives CASKKSGITRGEQFF. This chain joins TRBV2 and TRBJ2-1, with 7 nucleotides matching TRBD2. CDR3 length: 15 amino acids. Losses at the gene ends were 7 bases for V and 10 bases for J; bases not matched to a gene: 16. Germline V gene lookup returns CDR1 SNHLY and CDR2 FYNNEI.

This clone was detected a few times. The chain recombines TRBV6-4 with TRBJ2-2; no reliable D call. Trimming stripped 4 bases from V and 1 base from J, with 4 bases between. The CDR3 is 13 residues long. Germline CDR1 MRHNA, CDR2 SNTAGT. In nucleotides, the CDR3 is TGTGCCAGCAGTGCCGGGAACACCGGGGAGCTGTTTTTT. It is translated as CASSAGNTGELFF.

The genes are TRBV5-4 and TRBJ2-6, with D tentatively TRBD2 (5 bases). Trimming pared 4 bases from V and 3 bases from J, leaving 11 bases between. The V gene's germline CDR1 is SGHNT and CDR2 YYREEE (reference sequence). The CDR3 is made up of 15 amino acids. The CDR3 bases are TGTGCCAGCAGCCACCTACTAGTTGGGGCCAACGTCCTGACTTTC. Translating it yields CASSHLLVGANVLTF.

This chain connects TRBV5-1 to TRBJ1-1; a possible D gene is TRBD1 (5 bases). CDR3 length: 14 amino acids. Between the trimmed V and J ends, which lost 0 bases and 1 base, there was a span of 7 bases. Per germline, CDR1 SGHRS and CDR2 YFSETQ. This chain's CDR3 is CASSLAGQNTEAFF. As DNA, the CDR3 is TGCGCCAGCAGCTTGGCCGGACAGAACACTGAAGCTTTCTTT.

V is TRBV10-3 and J is TRBJ2-7; 9 bases line up with TRBD2. V dropped 0 bases and J dropped 7; count of bases not matched to a gene: 10. The CDR3 is 16 residues long. The V gene's germline CDR1 is ENHRY and CDR2 SYGVKD. CDR3 DNA: TGTGCCATCAGTGAGTCGAGGGTAGCGGGGGCGGGGGAGCAGTACTTC. Amino acid sequence: CAISESRVAGAGEQYF.

This clone appeared a single time. The rearrangement links TRBV4-1 to TRBJ1-1, with a tentative D call TRBD1 (6 bases). Germline CDR1 is MGHRA and CDR2 is YSYEKL. CDR3 size: 14 residues. V dropped 3 bases and J dropped 1 base, with 9 bases sitting between them. The CDR3: CASSHSGENTEAFF. The CDR3 nucleotides are TGCGCCAGCAGCCATTCAGGGGAGAACACTGAAGCTTTCTTT.

The chain combines TRBV7-2 with TRBJ2-3, with TRBD2 as a possible D gene (5 bases). The V end lost 2 bases, the J end lost 3 bases, and 9 bases lay between the germline ends. This CDR3 region has 14 residues. The germline gives CDR1 SGHTA, CDR2 FQGNSA. CDR3 sequence (DNA): TGTGCCAGCAGCTTAACCCCGGGGACAGATACGCAGTATTTT. This encodes CASSLTPGTDTQYF.

This clone was detected once. V usage is TRBV2 and J usage is TRBJ2-7; possible D gene TRBD2, 6 bases. Trimming left V 6 bases short and J 7 bases short, with 19 bases between. The CDR3 has 14 residues. In germline, CDR1 is SNHLY, CDR2 FYNNEI. CDR3 nucleotide sequence: TGTGCCAGCAGCCTCATCAGCGGGTACGGGGAGCAGTACTTC. Protein sequence: CASSLISGYGEQYF.

The chain has TRBV2 and TRBJ1-4, with D possibly TRBD1 on 5 matching bases. The CDR3 has 13 amino acids. Trimming left V 7 bases short and J 2 bases short, with 8 bases between. Germline V CDR1 and CDR2: SNHLY, FYNNEI. The CDR3 DNA is TGTGCCAGCAAGGGGCGGACTAATGAAAAACTGTTTTTT. It translates to CASKGRTNEKLFF. The full variable domain, completed using reference TRBV2 and TRBJ1-4, is EPEVTQTPSHQVTQMGQEVILRCVPISNHLYFYWYRQILGQKVEFLVSFYNNEISEKSEIFDDQFSVERPDGSNFTLKIRSTKLEDSAMYFCASKGRTNEKLFFGSGTQLSVL.

The chain links TRBV5-6 to TRBJ2-2; TRBD2 agrees at 11 bases. CDR3 length: 18 residues. The J segment lost 7 bases and the V segment lost 4 bases, leaving 15 bases of the junction unmatched. Germline V gene sequence: CDR1 SGHDT, CDR2 YYEEEE. In DNA, the CDR3 is TGTGCCAGCAGCGGTCCTACTCTAGCGGGGGGCCCCAGCGGGGAGCTGTTTTTT. It specifies CASSGPTLAGGPSGELFF.

V and J are TRBV5-5 and TRBJ2-5; D may be TRBD2 (6 bases). Germline V gene sequence: CDR1 SGHKS, CDR2 YYEKEE (reference sequence). The CDR3 has 14 amino acids. The V end lost 0 bases, the J end lost 5 bases, and 11 bases lay between the germline ends. CDR3: CASSLVPEGETQYF. CDR3 DNA sequence: TGTGCCAGCAGCTTGGTGCCGGAGGGGGAGACCCAGTACTTC.

This chain links TRBV5-8 with TRBJ1-5; 7 nucleotides align to TRBD1. Germline loops: CDR1 SGHTS, CDR2 YDEGEE. The V gene end was trimmed by 0 bases and the J gene end by 10 bases; junction bases not matched to a gene: 1. This CDR3 has 12 residues. The CDR3 reads CASSLGTGPQHF. The CDR3, as DNA: TGTGCCAGCAGCTTGGGGACAGGCCCCCAGCATTTT.

V and J are TRBV5-6 and TRBJ1-6; D gene unclear. CDR3 length: 16 amino acids. Per the germline V gene, CDR1 is SGHDT and CDR2 is YYEEEE. Trimming took 1 base from V and 6 from J, leaving 14 bases between them. Here the CDR3 DNA reads TGTGCCAGCAGCTTGCCGGGAGAGGAACGTAATTCACCCCTCCACTTT. Residues: CASSLPGEERNSPLHF.

The chain combines TRBV15 with TRBJ2-1; tentatively, D is TRBD1 (5 bases). CDR3 size: 16 residues. Germline V gene lookup returns CDR1 LNHNV and CDR2 YYDKDF (reference sequence). Deletions cut 0 bases from V and 8 bases from J, with 17 bases between. In DNA form, the CDR3 reads TGTGCCACCAGCAGAGATCCAGCAGGGTCTATCGATGAGCAGTTCTTC. Encoded protein: CATSRDPAGSIDEQFF.